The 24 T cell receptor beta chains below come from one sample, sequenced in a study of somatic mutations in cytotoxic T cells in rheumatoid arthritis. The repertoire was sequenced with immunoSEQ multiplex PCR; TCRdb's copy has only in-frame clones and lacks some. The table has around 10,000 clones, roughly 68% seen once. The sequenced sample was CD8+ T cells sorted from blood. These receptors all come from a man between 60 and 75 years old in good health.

The CDR3 DNA reads as TGCGCCAGCAGCCAAGTTGGGATTGACGGGGAGCTGTTTTTT. Encoded protein: CASSQVGIDGELFF. The rearrangement links TRBV4-1 to TRBJ2-2; D is unresolved. V lost 1 base and J 7 bases, leaving 10 bases between the germline ends. Germline loops: CDR1 MGHRA, CDR2 YSYEKL. This CDR3 contains 14 residues.

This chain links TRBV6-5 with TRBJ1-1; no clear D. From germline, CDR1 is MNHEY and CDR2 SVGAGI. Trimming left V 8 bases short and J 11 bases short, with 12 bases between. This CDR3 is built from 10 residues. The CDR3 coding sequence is TGTGCCAGCCGCGCCGGTGGGGCTTTCTTT. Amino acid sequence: CASRAGGAFF.

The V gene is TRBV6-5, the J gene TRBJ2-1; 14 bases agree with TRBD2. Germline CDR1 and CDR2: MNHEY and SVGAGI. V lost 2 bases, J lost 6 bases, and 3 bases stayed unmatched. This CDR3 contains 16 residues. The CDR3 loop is CASSYKGLAGANEQFF. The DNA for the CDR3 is TGTGCCAGCAGTTACAAGGGACTAGCGGGGGCCAATGAGCAGTTCTTC.

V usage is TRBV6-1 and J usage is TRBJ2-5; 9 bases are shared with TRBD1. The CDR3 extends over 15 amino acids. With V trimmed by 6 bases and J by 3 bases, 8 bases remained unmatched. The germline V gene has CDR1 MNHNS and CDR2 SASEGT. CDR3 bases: TGTGCCAGCAGGACCACAGGGGGCCCCGAAGAGACCCAGTACTTC. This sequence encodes CASRTTGGPEETQYF.

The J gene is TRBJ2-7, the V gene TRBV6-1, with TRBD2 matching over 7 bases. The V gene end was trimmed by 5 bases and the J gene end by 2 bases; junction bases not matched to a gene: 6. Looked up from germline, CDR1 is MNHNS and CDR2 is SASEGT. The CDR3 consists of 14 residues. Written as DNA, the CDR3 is TGTGCCAGCAGTATTGGACTAGTTACCTACGAGCAGTACTTC. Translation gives CASSIGLVTYEQYF.

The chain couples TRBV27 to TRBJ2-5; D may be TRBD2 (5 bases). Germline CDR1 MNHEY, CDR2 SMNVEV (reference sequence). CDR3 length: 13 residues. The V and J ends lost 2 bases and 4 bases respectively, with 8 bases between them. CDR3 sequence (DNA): TGTGCCAGCAGTTTAACGGGGTCAGAGACCCAGTACTTC. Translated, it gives CASSLTGSETQYF.

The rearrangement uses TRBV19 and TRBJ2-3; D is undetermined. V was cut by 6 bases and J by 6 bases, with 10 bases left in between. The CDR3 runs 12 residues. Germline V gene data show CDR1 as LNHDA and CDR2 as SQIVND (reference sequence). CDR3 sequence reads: CASRNNWDTQYF. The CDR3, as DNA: TGTGCCAGTAGGAACAACTGGGATACGCAGTATTTT.

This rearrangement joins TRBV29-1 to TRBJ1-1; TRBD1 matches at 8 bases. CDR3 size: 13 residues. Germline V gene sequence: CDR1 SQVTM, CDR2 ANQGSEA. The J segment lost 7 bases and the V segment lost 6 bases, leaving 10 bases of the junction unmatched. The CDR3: CSVIDRGSNEAFF. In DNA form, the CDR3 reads TGCAGCGTGATCGACAGGGGAAGTAATGAAGCTTTCTTT.

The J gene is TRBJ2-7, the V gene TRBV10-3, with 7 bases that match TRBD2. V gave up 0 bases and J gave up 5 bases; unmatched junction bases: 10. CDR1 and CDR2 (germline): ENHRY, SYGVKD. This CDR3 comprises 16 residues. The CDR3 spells CAISESSGLVSNEQYF. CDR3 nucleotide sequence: TGTGCCATCAGTGAGTCGTCCGGACTAGTAAGCAACGAGCAGTACTTC.

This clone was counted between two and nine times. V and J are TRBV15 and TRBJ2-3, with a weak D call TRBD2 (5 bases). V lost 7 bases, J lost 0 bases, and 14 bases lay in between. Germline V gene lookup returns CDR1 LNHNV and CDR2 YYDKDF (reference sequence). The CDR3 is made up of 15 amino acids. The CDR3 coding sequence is TGTGCCACCACGCCCGGTGAGGGTAGCACAGATACGCAGTATTTT. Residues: CATTPGEGSTDTQYF.

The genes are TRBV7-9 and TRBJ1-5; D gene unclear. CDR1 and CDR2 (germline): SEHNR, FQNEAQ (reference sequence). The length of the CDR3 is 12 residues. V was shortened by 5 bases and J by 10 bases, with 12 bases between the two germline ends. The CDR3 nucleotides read TGTGCCAGCAGCCATAGCAATAACCCCCAGCATTTT. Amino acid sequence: CASSHSNNPQHF. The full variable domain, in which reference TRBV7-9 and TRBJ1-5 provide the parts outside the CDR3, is DTGVSQNPRHKITKRGQNVTFRCDPISEHNRLYWYRQTLGQGPEFLTYFQNEAQLEKSRLLSDRFSAERPKGSFSTLEIQRTEQGDSAMYLCASSHSNNPQHFGDGTRLSIL.

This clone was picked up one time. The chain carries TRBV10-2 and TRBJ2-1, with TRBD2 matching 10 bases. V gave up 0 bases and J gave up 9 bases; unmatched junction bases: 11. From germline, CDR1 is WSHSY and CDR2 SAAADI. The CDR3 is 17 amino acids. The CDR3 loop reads CASSESDRLAGAAEQFF. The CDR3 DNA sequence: TGCGCCAGCAGTGAGTCGGACCGGCTAGCGGGAGCCGCTGAGCAGTTCTTC.

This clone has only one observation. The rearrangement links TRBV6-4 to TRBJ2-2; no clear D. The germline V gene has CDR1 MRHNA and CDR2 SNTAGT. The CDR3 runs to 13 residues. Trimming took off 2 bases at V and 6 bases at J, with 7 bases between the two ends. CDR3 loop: CASSDGSPGELFF. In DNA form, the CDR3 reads TGTGCCAGCAGTGACGGGTCCCCCGGGGAGCTGTTTTTT.

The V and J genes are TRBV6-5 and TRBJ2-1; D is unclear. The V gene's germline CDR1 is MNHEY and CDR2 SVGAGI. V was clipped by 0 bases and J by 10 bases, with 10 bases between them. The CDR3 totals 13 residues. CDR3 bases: TGTGCCAGCAGTTACTCGGTCGCCGGAGAGCAGTTCTTC. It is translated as CASSYSVAGEQFF.

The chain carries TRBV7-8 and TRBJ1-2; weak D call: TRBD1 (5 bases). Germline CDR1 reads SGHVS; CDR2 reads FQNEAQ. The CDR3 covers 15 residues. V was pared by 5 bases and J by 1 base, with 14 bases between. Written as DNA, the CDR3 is TGTGCCAGCAGCCCTAGGGCAGGGAATAACTATGGCTACACCTTC. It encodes CASSPRAGNNYGYTF.

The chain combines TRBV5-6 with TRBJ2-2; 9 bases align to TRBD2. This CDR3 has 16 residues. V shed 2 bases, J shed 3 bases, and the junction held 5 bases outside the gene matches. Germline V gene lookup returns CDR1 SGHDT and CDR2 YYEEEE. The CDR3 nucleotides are TGTGCCAGCAGCTTCTTTGCGGGAGGGTACACCGGGGAGCTGTTTTTT. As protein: CASSFFAGGYTGELFF.

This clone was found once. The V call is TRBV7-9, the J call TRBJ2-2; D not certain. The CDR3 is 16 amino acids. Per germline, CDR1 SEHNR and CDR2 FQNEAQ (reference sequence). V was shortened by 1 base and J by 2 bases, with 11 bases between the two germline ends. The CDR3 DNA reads TGTGCCAGCAGCTTAGTGGTGACATTAAACACCGGGGAGCTGTTTTTT. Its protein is CASSLVVTLNTGELFF.

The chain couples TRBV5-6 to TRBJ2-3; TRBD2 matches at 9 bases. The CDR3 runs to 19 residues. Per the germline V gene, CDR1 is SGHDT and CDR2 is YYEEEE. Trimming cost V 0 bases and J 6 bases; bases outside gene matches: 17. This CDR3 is CASSLAYPSGREGKDTQYF. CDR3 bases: TGTGCCAGCAGCTTGGCGTACCCTAGCGGGCGGGAGGGGAAGGATACGCAGTATTTT.

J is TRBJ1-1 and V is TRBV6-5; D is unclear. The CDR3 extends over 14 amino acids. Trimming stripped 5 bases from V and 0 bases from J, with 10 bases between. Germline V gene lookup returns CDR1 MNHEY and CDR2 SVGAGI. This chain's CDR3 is CASSPYTVNTEAFF. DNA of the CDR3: TGTGCCAGCAGTCCCTACACCGTGAACACTGAAGCTTTCTTT.

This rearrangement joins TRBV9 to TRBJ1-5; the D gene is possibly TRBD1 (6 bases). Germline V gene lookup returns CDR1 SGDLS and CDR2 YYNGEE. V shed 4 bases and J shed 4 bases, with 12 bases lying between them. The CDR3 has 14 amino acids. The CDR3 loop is CASSRGQQNQPQHF. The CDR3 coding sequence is TGTGCCAGCAGCCGAGGACAGCAAAATCAGCCCCAGCATTTT.

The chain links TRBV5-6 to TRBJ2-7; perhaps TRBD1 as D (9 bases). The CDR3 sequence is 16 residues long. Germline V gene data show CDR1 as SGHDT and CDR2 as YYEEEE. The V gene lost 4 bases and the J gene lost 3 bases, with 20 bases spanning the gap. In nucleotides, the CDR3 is TGTGCCAGCAGCGCGGGACTAGGACAGGGGATCTACGAGCAGTACTTC. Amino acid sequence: CASSAGLGQGIYEQYF.

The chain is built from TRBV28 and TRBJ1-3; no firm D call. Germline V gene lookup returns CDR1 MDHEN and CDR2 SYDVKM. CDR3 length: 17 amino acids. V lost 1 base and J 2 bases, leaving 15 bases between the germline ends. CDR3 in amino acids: CASSLLVSPTPGNTIYF. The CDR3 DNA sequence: TGTGCCAGCAGTTTATTGGTCAGCCCGACACCTGGAAACACCATATATTTT.

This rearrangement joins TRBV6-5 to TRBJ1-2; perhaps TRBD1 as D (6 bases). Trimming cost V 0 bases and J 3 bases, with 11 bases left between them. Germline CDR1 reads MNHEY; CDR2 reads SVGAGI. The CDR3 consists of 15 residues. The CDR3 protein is CASSYSGGLYYGYTF. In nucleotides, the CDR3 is TGTGCCAGCAGTTACTCGGGGGGGCTCTACTATGGCTACACCTTC.

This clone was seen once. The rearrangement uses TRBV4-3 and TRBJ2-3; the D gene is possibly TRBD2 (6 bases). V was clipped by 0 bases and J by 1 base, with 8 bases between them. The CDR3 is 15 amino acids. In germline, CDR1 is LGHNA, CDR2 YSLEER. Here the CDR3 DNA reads TGCGCCAGCAGCCAAGAGGAGCGGGGCACAGATACGCAGTATTTT. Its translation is CASSQEERGTDTQYF.